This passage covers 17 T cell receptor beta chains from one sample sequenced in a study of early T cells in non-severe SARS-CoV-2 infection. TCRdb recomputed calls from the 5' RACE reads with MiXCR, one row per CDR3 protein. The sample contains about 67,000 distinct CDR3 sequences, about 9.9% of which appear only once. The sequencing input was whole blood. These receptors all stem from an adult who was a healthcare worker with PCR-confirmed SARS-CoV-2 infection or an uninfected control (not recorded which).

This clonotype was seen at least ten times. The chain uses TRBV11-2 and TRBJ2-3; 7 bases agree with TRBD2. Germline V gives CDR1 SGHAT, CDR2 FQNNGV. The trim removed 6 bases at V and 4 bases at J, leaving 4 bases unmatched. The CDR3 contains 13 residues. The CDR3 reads CASSLGRADTQYF. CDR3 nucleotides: TGTGCCAGCAGTCTAGGGAGGGCAGATACGCAGTATTTT.

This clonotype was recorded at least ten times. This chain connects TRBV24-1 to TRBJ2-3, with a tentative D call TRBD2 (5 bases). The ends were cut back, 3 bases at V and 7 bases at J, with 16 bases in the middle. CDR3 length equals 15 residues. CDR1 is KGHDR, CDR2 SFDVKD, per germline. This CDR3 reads CATSDSGEARHTQYF. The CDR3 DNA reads TGTGCCACCAGTGATAGCGGCGAGGCACGTCATACGCAGTATTTT.

CDR3 residues: CASSPQGRTEAFF. The DNA of the CDR3 is TGTGCCAGCAGCCCACAGGGGAGAACTGAAGCTTTCTTT. This chain uses TRBV12-3 or TRBV12-4 with TRBJ1-1; TRBD1 agrees at 7 bases. The V gene end was trimmed by 6 bases and the J gene end by 5 bases; junction bases not matched to a gene: 6. CDR3 length equals 13 residues.

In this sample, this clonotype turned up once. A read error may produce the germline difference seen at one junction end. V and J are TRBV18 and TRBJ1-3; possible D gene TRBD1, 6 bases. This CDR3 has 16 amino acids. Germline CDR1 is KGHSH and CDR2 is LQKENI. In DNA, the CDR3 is TGTGCCAGCTCACTAGGAACAGGGAGCTCTGGAAACACCACATATTTT. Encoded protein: CASSLGTGSSGNTTYF.

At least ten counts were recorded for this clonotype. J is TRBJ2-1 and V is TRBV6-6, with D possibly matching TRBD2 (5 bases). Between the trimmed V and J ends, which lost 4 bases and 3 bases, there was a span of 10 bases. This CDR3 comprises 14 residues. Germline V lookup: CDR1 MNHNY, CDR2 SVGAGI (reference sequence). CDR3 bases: TGTGCCAGCAGTTCCCCCGGGGACTACAATGAGCAGTTCTTC. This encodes CASSSPGDYNEQFF.

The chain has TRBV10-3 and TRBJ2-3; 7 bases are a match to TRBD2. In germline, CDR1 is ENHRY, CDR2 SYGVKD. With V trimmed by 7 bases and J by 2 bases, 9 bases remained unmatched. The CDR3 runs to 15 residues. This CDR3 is CAITSSGLNTDTQYF. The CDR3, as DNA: TGTGCCATCACCTCTAGCGGATTAAACACAGATACGCAGTATTTT.

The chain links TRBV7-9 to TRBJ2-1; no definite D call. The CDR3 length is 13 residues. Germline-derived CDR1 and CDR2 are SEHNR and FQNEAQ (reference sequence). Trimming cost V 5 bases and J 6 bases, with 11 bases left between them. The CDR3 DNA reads TGTGCCAGCAGCGGCCCTATGTTCAATGAGCAGTTCTTC. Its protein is CASSGPMFNEQFF.

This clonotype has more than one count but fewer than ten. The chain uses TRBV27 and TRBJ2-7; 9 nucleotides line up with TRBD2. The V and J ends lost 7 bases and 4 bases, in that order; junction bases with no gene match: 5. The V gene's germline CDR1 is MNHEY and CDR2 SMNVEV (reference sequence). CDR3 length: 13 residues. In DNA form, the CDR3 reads TGTGCCAGCAAGGGACTAGCCTCGTACGAGCAGTACTTC. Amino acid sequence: CASKGLASYEQYF.

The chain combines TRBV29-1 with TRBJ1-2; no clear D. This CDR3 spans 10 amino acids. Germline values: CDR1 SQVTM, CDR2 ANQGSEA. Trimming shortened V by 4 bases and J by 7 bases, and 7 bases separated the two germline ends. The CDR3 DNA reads TGCAGCGTTGGCGGTTCTGGCTACACCTTC. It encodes CSVGGSGYTF.

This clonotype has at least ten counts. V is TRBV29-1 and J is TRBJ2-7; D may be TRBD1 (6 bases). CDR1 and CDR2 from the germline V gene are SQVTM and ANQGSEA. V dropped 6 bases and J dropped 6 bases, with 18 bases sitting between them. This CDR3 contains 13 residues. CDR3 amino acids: CSVGLGTGSEQYF. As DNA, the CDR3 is TGCAGCGTCGGTCTCGGTACAGGGAGCGAGCAGTACTTC.

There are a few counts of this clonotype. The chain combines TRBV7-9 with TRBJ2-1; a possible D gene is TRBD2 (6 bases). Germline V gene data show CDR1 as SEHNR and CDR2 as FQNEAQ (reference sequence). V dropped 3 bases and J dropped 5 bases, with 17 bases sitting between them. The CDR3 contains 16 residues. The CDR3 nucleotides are TGTGCCAGCAGCTTGTACGCCGGGAGAAGCGACAATGAGCAGTTCTTC. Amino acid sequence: CASSLYAGRSDNEQFF. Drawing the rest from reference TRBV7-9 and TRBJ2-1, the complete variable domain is DTGVSQNPRHKITKRGQNVTFRCDPISEHNRLYWYRQTLGQGPEFLTYFQNEAQLEKSRLLSDRFSAERPKGSFSTLEIQRTEQGDSAMYLCASSLYAGRSDNEQFFGPGTRLTVL.

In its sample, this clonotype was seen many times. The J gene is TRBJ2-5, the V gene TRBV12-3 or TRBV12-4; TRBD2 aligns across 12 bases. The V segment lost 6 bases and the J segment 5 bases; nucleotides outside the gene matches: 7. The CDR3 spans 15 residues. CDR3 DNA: TGTGCCAGCAGACCTTCTAGCGGGGGGGCCGAGACCCAGTACTTC. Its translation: CASRPSSGGAETQYF.

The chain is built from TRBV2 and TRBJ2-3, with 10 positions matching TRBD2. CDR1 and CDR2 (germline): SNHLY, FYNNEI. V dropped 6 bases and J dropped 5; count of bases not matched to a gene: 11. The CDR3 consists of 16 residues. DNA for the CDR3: TGTGCCAGCAGAGGGGAGAGGCTAGCGGGAGTAGATACGCAGTATTTT. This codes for CASRGERLAGVDTQYF.

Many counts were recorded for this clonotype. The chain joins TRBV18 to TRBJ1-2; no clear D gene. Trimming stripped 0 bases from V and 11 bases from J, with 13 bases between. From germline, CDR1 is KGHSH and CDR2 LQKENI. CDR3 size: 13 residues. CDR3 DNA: TGTGCCAGCTCACCACCGTCTCAGTCCCTTTACACCTTC. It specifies CASSPPSQSLYTF.

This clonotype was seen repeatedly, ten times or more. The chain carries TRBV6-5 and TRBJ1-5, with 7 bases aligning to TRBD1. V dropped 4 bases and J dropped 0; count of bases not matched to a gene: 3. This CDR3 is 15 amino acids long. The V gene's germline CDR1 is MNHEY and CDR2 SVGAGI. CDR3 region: CASSSRQGSNQPQHF. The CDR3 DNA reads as TGTGCCAGCAGTTCGCGACAGGGTAGCAATCAGCCCCAGCATTTT.

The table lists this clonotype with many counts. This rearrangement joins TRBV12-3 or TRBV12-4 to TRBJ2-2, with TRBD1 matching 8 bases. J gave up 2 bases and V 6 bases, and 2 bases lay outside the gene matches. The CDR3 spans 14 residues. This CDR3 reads CASSSGGNTGELFF. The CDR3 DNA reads TGTGCCAGCAGCTCAGGGGGCAACACCGGGGAGCTGTTTTTT.

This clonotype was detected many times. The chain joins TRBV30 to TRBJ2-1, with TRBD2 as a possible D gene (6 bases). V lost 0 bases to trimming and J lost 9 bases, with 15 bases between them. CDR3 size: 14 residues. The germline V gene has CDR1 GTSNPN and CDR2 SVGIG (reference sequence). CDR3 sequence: CAWSVRARRGEQFF. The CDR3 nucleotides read TGTGCCTGGAGTGTACGGGCACGGAGGGGTGAGCAGTTCTTC.